This TCR beta chain stems from a study of cytomegalovirus exposure and HLA in healthy donors. General study points: Information on immune exposure was restricted to one variable (CMV serostatus). The listing of about 150 TCR beta chains classed them as cytomegalovirus-associated.

Germline V lookup: CDR1 MDHEN, CDR2 SYDVKM. V shed 6 bases and J shed 4 bases, with 15 bases lying between them. This CDR3 is built from 14 residues. The study ran its PCR with 60 Vbeta and 13 Jbeta primers. As processed by the authors: In a later analysis, the count reached 80 million or so unique TCR beta chains, with about 11 million shared. The table came from immunoSEQ multiplex PCR; TCRdb's copy has only in-frame clones and leaves some out. That table supplies the V and J calls and clone size; D and trimming were determined from the DNA. The data contain 85,000 to 100,000 clones, roughly 79% of them singletons. Concerning this clone: What it binds is unknown.

This receptor was obtained from a woman in her thirties or forties in good health and CMV-seronegative. The material sequenced was PBMCs. This chain joins TRBV28 and TRBJ1-2; no reliable D call. CDR3 DNA sequence: TGTGCCAGCAGGACTCCCGGGAGCGGCTATGGCTACACCTTC. Its protein is CASRTPGSGYGYTF.